Following are 19 T cell receptor beta chains from one sample sequenced in a study of blood T cells in healthy people across ages. Through a sample-barcoded 5' primer and a J-beta primer mix, a second PCR was run for about 7 to 12 cycles. TCRdb itself ran the 5' RACE reads through MiXCR, one entry per CDR3 protein. The sample contains 600,000 or so distinct CDR3 sequences, less than 35% of which appear only once. Sequencing input: blood. The receptors come from a woman of 80 years or more in good health.

Ten or more counts support this clonotype. The chain carries TRBV3-1 and TRBJ2-1; possibly TRBD2 for D (6 bases). The CDR3 runs to 14 residues. V was shortened by 4 bases and J by 9 bases, with 16 bases between the two germline ends. Germline assignment: CDR1 LGHDT and CDR2 YNNKEL (reference sequence). CDR3 residues: CASSPRLEQGEQFF. The CDR3 bases are TGTGCCAGCAGCCCCCGACTAGAGCAGGGTGAGCAGTTCTTC.

This clonotype was seen at least ten times. The V and J genes are TRBV6-5 and TRBJ2-5; TRBD2 matches at 7 bases. The germline V gene encodes CDR1 MNHEY and CDR2 SVGAGI. Trimming took 1 base from V and 0 from J; bases not matched to a gene: 11. CDR3 length: 18 residues. CDR3 in amino acids: CASSYLTSWRGNQETQYF. For the CDR3, the DNA is TGTGCCAGCAGTTACTTGACCTCTTGGCGGGGGAACCAAGAGACCCAGTACTTC.

This clonotype was seen ten or more times. The V gene is TRBV5-1, the J gene TRBJ2-1, with TRBD2 identical over 9 bases. This CDR3 comprises 14 residues. Germline loops: CDR1 SGHRS, CDR2 YFSETQ. After removal of 0 bases from V and 7 bases from J, the junction contained 2 bases not matched to a gene. CDR3 sequence (DNA): TGCGCCAGCAGCTTGGGACTAGCGGAGAATGAGCAGTTCTTC. It codes for CASSLGLAENEQFF.

This clonotype has ten or more counts. The V and J genes are TRBV29-1 and TRBJ1-4; TRBD1 agrees at 9 bases. J was trimmed by 8 bases and V by 4 bases; bases with no gene match: 5. CDR3 length equals 13 residues. Germline CDR1 reads SQVTM; CDR2 reads ANQGSEA. The CDR3 is CSVGQGGGEKLFF. The CDR3 DNA reads as TGCAGCGTTGGACAGGGGGGTGGGGAAAAACTGTTTTTT.

This clonotype was seen a handful of times. This may stem from a read error, because a much larger clone lies one nucleotide away. The V call is TRBV24-1, the J call TRBJ2-5, with D hard to call. The germline V gene encodes CDR1 KGHDR and CDR2 SFDVKD. The CDR3 contains 14 residues. This CDR3 is CATRDSQGPGEQYF. CDR3 nucleotides: TGTGCCACCAGGGATTCGCAAGGCCCTGGAGAGCAGTACTTC.

The chain is built from TRBV2 and TRBJ2-7, with 8 bases identical to TRBD1. The CDR3 sequence is 15 residues long. Germline V lookup: CDR1 SNHLY, CDR2 FYNNEI. Trimming at V came to 8 bases and at J to 0 bases, leaving 9 bases not matched to a gene. The CDR3 DNA reads as TGTGCCAGCTATAAACAGGGGGTTAGCTCCTACGAGCAGTACTTC. This gives the protein CASYKQGVSSYEQYF.

This clonotype was counted ten times or more. The chain links TRBV14 to TRBJ1-2, with 8 nucleotides matching TRBD1. The germline gives CDR1 SGHDN, CDR2 FVKESK. The trim removed 2 bases at V and 7 bases at J, leaving 3 bases unmatched. The CDR3 spans 13 residues. The CDR3 DNA sequence: TGTGCCAGCAGCCAACAGGGGGCGGGTGGCTACACCTTC. Translating it yields CASSQQGAGGYTF.

This clonotype turned up a few times. This rearrangement joins TRBV30 to TRBJ2-5, with 7 bases that match TRBD2. With 2 bases clipped from V and 1 base from J, the junction kept 10 bases outside the gene matches. Germline V lookup: CDR1 GTSNPN, CDR2 SVGIG (reference sequence). This CDR3 is 16 amino acids long. CDR3 DNA sequence: TGTGCCTGGAGTAATGATCGGACGGGGGGCCAAGAGACCCAGTACTTC. It encodes CAWSNDRTGGQETQYF.

Only a few counts were recorded for this clonotype. This chain links TRBV28 with TRBJ2-1, with unresolved D. This CDR3 has 11 residues. From germline, CDR1 is MDHEN and CDR2 SYDVKM. The V end was cut by 3 bases, the J end by 12 bases, with 9 bases between. CDR3 nucleotides: TGTGCCAGCAGTTTTCGATGGTGGCAGTTCTTC. Protein product: CASSFRWWQFF.

This clonotype was found a few times. This could be a read error, since a much larger clone is one nucleotide away. The J gene is TRBJ2-7, the V gene TRBV28; 9 bases map to TRBD2. Germline-derived CDR1 and CDR2 are MDHEN and SYDVKM. The ends lost 5 bases at V and 7 bases at J; junction bases unmatched: 12. The CDR3 has 15 amino acids. The CDR3 DNA reads as TGTGCCAGCAGTAGCGGGGGGATGTTTTTTGGTGAGCAGTACTTC. As protein: CASSSGGMFFGEQYF.

This clonotype has ten or more counts. The chain recombines TRBV7-9 with TRBJ2-5; no definite D call. Trimming removed 6 bases at V and 5 bases at J, with 22 bases between. This CDR3 contains 16 residues. Germline V gives CDR1 SEHNR, CDR2 FQNEAQ (reference sequence). CDR3 region: CASSRSGDLMGETQYF. The DNA of the CDR3 is TGTGCCAGCAGTAGATCAGGAGACTTGATGGGGGAGACCCAGTACTTC. Full variable domain (missing parts from reference TRBV7-9 and TRBJ2-5): DTGVSQNPRHKITKRGQNVTFRCDPISEHNRLYWYRQTLGQGPEFLTYFQNEAQLEKSRLLSDRFSAERPKGSFSTLEIQRTEQGDSAMYLCASSRSGDLMGETQYFGPGTRLLVL.

The chain joins TRBV20-1 to TRBJ2-3, with D possibly TRBD2 on 5 matching bases. The CDR3 extends over 13 amino acids. The germline V and J ends were trimmed by 0 bases and 6 bases, with 10 bases remaining between them. Per germline, CDR1 DFQATT and CDR2 SNEGSKA (reference sequence). CDR3 protein: CSARDPRRDTQYF. The CDR3, as DNA: TGCAGTGCTAGAGATCCTAGGAGGGATACGCAGTATTTT.

This clonotype was seen a handful of times. The rearrangement joins TRBV20-1 to TRBJ1-6; TRBD1 might be the D (5 bases). With 5 bases removed from V and 0 bases from J, the gap between germline ends came to 14 bases. The CDR3 is 16 residues long. Germline values: CDR1 DFQATT, CDR2 SNEGSKA (reference sequence). The CDR3 sequence is CSAEGTLSSYNSPLHF. The CDR3 DNA reads TGCAGTGCTGAGGGGACCCTGAGCTCCTATAATTCACCCCTCCACTTT.

This clonotype was detected a few times. The CDR3 DNA is TGCAGTGCTAGAGCAACGGCGGGGGAGCAGTACTTC. It encodes CSARATAGEQYF. The chain has TRBV20-1 and TRBJ2-7, with D tentatively TRBD2 (6 bases). Germline CDR1 and CDR2: DFQATT and SNEGSKA (reference sequence). The CDR3 has 12 residues. The ends were cut back, 1 base at V and 7 bases at J, with 11 bases in the middle.

This clonotype came up many times. J is TRBJ2-3 and V is TRBV3-1; no reliable D call. This CDR3 spans 14 amino acids. Germline CDR1 LGHDT, CDR2 YNNKEL (reference sequence). V lost 6 bases, J lost 1 base, and 11 bases lay in between. The CDR3 sequence is CASSPLGGTDTQYF. For the CDR3, the DNA is TGTGCCAGCAGTCCTTTGGGCGGCACAGATACGCAGTATTTT.

V is TRBV20-1 and J is TRBJ2-1, with 7 bases that match TRBD2. Germline loops: CDR1 DFQATT, CDR2 SNEGSKA (reference sequence). CDR3 length equals 14 residues. The trim removed 3 bases at V and 6 bases at J, leaving 8 bases unmatched. The chain's CDR3 is CSARSLGGSNEQFF. CDR3 coding DNA: TGCAGTGCTAGGTCCCTGGGGGGGAGCAATGAGCAGTTCTTC.

This clonotype appeared once. The J gene is TRBJ1-2, the V gene TRBV27; TRBD1 is a possible D gene (6 bases). This CDR3 has 20 amino acids. Germline assignment: CDR1 MNHEY and CDR2 SMNVEV (reference sequence). V shed 5 bases and J shed 2 bases, with 30 bases lying between them. The CDR3 DNA reads as TGTGCCAGCAGTCCCTCAGCCCCCTTTTCCGTAGACAGGAGAAACTATGGCTACACCTTC. Translated, it gives CASSPSAPFSVDRRNYGYTF.

This clonotype occurred many times. The chain uses TRBV7-2 and TRBJ1-4; no clear D. Germline lookup yields CDR1 SGHTA and CDR2 FQGNSA. The CDR3 totals 16 residues. V lost 3 bases, J lost 0 bases, and 11 bases lay in between. CDR3 nucleotides: TGTGCCAGCAGCTTCGAGCCCTCTGCAACTAATGAAAAACTGTTTTTT. It yields the protein CASSFEPSATNEKLFF.

This clonotype was detected many times. The rearrangement links TRBV6-6 to TRBJ1-6; D may be TRBD1 (5 bases). Germline CDR1 is MNHNY and CDR2 is SVGAGI (reference sequence). CDR3 size: 14 residues. Here the CDR3 DNA reads TGTGCTACTACGAGGGACCCCTATAATTCACCCCTCCACTTT. Translation gives CATTRDPYNSPLHF.